This TCR beta chain was captured by sequencing in a study of T cell responses to AZD1222 COVID-19 vaccine. Germline CDR1 and CDR2: ENHRY and SYGVKD. The CDR3 sequence is 15 residues long. Trimming took 6 bases from V and 1 from J, leaving 13 bases between them. Of note for this clone: Its antigen is unidentified.

Using immunoSEQ multiplex PCR, the repertoire was profiled, and TCRdb retains in-frame clones only, with some absent. The table lists almost 80,000 clones, 75% to 90% of them singletons, with 24% in the top ten. Points from the study as a whole: Close to half of spike-specific TCRs reportedly recognize unmutated variant regions. Clonal diversity was possibly underestimated, and the donors were mostly white British, with more females.

The sequence was collected from an adult in good health. The sequencing used peripheral blood, collected on day 0 of AZD1222 vaccination. The V call is TRBV10-3, the J call TRBJ1-3, with D possibly being TRBD1 (5 bases). The CDR3 DNA reads as TGTGCCATCAGCCCTCAGGGTGTATCTGGAAACACCATATATTTT. Translation gives CAISPQGVSGNTIYF.